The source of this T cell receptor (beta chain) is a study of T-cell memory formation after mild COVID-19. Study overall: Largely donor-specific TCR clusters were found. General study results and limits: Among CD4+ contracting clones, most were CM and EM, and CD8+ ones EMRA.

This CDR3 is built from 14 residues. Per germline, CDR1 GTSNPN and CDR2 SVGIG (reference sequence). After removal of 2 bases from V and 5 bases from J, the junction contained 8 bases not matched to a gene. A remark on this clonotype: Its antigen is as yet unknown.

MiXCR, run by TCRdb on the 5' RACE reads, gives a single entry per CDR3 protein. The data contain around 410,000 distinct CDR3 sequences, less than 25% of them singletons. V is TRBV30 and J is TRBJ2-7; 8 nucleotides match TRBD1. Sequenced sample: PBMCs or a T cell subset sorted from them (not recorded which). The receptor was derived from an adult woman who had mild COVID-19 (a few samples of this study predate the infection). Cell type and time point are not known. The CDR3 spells CAWSPGGNVHEQYF. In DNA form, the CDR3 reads TGTGCCTGGAGTCCAGGGGGCAACGTCCACGAGCAGTACTTC.